This record concerns one T cell receptor beta chain sequence. These data come from a study of blood T cell repertoires in COVID-19. CDR3 size: 14 residues. Germline-derived CDR1 and CDR2 are MRHNA and SNTAGT. V lost 5 bases to trimming and J lost 0 bases, with 9 bases between them. Sequenced by immunoSEQ multiplex PCR; TCRdb stores in-frame clones only, minus some. Among just over 650,000 clones, more than 80% were seen once, and the ten largest hold 0.2% to 0.3%. The receptor was isolated from a woman between 18 and 30 years old with acute or convalescent COVID-19. Sample: peripheral blood. This chain joins TRBV6-4 and TRBJ2-3, with D possibly being TRBD2 (5 bases). DNA for the CDR3: TGTGCCAGCAGTCCGGAGGCCAGCACAGATACGCAGTATTTT. This sequence encodes CASSPEASTDTQYF.